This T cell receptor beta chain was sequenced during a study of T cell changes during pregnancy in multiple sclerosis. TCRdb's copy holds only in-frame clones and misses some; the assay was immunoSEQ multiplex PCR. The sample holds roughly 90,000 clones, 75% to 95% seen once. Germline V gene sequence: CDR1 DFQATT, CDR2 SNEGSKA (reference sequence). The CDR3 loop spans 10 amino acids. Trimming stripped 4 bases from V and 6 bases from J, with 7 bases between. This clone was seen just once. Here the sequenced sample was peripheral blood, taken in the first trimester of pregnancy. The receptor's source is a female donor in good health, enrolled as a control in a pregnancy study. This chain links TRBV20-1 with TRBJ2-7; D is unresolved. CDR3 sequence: CSAMAREQYF. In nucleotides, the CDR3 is TGCAGTGCTATGGCTCGCGAGCAGTACTTC.